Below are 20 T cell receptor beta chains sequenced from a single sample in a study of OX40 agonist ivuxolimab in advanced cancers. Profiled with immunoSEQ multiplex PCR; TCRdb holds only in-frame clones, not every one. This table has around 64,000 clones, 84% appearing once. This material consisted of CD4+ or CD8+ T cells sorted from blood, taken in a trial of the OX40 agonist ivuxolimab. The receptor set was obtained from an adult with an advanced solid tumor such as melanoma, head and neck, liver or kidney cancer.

CDR3 sequence: CASSVGPGHKQFF. The CDR3 DNA reads as TGTGCCAGCAGTGTTGGACCCGGCCACAAGCAGTTCTTC. The rearrangement joins TRBV6-1 to TRBJ2-1, with D unclear. The CDR3 is 13 amino acids. The germline V and J ends were trimmed by 4 bases and 11 bases, with 15 bases remaining between them. CDR1 is MNHNS, CDR2 SASEGT, per germline.

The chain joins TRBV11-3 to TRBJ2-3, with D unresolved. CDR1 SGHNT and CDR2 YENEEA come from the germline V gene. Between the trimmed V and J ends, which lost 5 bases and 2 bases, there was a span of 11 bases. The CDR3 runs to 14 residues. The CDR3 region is CASSPRTTTDTQYF. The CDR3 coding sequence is TGTGCCAGCAGCCCCCGGACGACCACAGATACGCAGTATTTT. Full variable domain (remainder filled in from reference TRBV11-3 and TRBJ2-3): EAGVVQSPRYKIIEKKQPVAFWCNPISGHNTLYWYLQNLGQGPELLIRYENEEAVDDSQLPKDRFSAERLKGVDSTLKIQPAELGDSAVYLCASSPRTTTDTQYFGPGTRLTVL.

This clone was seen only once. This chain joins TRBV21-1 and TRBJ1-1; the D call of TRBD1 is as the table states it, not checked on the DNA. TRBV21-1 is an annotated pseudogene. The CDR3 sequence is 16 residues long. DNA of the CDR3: TGTGCCAGCACAAGAGCAGGGGCAATCTTCCAAAATGAAGCTTTCTTT. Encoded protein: CASTRAGAIFQNEAFF.

The CDR3 here is CATSRDHHTYNEQFF. CDR3 coding DNA: TGTGCCACCAGCAGAGATCATCACACCTACAATGAGCAGTTCTTC. The genes are TRBV15 and TRBJ2-1; the D is unclear. The CDR3 spans 15 residues. V was shortened by 0 bases and J by 2 bases, with 8 bases between the two germline ends. The germline gives CDR1 LNHNV, CDR2 YYDKDF (reference sequence).

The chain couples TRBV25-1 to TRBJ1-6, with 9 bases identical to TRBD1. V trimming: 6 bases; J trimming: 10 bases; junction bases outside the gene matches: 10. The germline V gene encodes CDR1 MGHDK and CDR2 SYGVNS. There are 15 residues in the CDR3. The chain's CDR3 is CASRGTGTGNSPLHF. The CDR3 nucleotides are TGTGCCAGCAGGGGAACCGGGACAGGGAACTCACCCCTCCACTTT.

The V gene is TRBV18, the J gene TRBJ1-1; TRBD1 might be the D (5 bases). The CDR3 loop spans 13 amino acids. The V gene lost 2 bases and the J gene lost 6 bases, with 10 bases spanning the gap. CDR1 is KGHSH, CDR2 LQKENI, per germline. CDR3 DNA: TGTGCCAGCTCACCAAGGCAGGGTGCTGAAGCTTTCTTT. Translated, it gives CASSPRQGAEAFF.

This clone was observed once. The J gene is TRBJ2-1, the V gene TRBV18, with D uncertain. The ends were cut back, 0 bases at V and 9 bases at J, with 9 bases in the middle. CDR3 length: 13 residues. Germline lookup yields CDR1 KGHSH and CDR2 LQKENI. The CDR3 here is CASSPPVDLEQFF. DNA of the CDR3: TGTGCCAGCTCACCACCTGTCGATCTTGAGCAGTTCTTC.

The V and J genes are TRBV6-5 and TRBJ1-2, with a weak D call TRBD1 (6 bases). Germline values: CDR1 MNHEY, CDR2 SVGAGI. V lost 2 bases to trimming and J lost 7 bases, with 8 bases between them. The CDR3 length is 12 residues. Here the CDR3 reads CASSYGDTGYTF. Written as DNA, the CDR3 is TGTGCCAGCAGTTACGGGGACACTGGCTACACCTTC.

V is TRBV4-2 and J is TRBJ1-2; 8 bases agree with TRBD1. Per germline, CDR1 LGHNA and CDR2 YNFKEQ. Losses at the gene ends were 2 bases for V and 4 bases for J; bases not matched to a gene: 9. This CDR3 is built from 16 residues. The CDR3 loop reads CASSQLPGTGLYGYTF. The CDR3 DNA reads TGTGCCAGCAGCCAACTACCCGGGACAGGCCTCTATGGCTACACCTTC.

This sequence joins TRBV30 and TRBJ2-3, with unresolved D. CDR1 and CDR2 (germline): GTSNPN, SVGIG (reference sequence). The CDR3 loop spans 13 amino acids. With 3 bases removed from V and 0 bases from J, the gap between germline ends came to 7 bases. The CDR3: CAWSTVSTDTQYF. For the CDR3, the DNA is TGTGCCTGGAGCACGGTGAGCACAGATACGCAGTATTTT.

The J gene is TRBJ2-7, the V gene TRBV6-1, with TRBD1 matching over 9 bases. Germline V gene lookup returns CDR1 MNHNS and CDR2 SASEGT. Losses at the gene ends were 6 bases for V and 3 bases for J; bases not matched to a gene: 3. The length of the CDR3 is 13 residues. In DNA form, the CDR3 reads TGTGCCAGCAGCTGGGACAGGGACTACGAGCAGTACTTC. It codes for CASSWDRDYEQYF.

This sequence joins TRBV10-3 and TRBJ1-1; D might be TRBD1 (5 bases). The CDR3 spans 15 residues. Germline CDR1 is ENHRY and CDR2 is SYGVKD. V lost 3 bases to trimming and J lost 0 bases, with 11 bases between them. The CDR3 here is CAISERQIMNTEAFF. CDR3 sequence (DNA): TGTGCCATCAGTGAACGACAGATAATGAACACTGAAGCTTTCTTT.

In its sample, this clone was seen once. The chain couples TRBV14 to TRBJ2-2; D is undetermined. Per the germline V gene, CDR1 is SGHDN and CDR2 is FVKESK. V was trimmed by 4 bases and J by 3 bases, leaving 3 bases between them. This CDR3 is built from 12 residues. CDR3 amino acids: CASSLYTGELFF. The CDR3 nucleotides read TGTGCCAGCAGCCTATACACCGGGGAGCTGTTTTTT.

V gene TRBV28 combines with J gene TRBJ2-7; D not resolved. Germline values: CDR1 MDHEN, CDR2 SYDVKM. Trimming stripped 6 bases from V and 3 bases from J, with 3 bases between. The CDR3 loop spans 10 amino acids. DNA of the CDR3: TGTGCCAGCAGCAACTACGAGCAGTACTTC. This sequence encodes CASSNYEQYF.

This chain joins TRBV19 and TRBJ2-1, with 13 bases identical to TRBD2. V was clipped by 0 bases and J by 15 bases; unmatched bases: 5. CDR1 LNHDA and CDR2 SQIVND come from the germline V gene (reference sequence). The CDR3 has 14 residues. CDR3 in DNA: TGTGCCAGTAGTATAGAACTAGCGGGAGGGCCGGGGTTCTTC. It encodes CASSIELAGGPGFF.

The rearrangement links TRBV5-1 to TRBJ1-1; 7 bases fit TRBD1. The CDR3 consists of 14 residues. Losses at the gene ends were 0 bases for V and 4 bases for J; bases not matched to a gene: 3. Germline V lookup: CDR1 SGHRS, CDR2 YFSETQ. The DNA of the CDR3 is TGCGCCAGCAGCTTGGGCTGGGACAGCACTGAAGCTTTCTTT. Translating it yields CASSLGWDSTEAFF.

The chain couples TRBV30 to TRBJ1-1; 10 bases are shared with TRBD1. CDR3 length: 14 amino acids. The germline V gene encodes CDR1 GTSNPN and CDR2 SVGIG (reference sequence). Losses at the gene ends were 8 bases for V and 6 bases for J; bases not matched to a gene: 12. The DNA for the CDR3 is TGTGCCCACTACCAGGGGACAGGGGCGTCTGAAGCTTTCTTT. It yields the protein CAHYQGTGASEAFF.

The CDR3 sequence is CASSGAGVYEQYF. As DNA, the CDR3 is TGTGCCAGCAGCGGAGCGGGGGTCTACGAGCAGTACTTC. The chain has TRBV2 and TRBJ2-7, with TRBD2 identical over 8 bases. The CDR3 runs 13 residues. Germline V gives CDR1 SNHLY, CDR2 FYNNEI. Trimming removed 6 bases from V and 3 bases from J; junction bases left unmatched: 4.

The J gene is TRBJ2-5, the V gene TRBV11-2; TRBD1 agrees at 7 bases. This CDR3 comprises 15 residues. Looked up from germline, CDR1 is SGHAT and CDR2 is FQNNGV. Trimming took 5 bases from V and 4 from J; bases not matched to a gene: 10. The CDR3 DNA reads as TGTGCCAGCAGCCCTCCTCTCGGGACAGTAGAGACCCAGTACTTC. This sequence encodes CASSPPLGTVETQYF.

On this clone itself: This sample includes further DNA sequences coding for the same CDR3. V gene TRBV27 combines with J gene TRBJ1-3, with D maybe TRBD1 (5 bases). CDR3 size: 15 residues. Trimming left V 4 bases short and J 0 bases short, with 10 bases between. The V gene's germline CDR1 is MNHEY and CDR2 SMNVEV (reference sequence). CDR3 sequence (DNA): TGTGCCAGCAGTTCCGACAGACGCTCTGGAAACACCATATATTTT. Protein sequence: CASSSDRRSGNTIYF.